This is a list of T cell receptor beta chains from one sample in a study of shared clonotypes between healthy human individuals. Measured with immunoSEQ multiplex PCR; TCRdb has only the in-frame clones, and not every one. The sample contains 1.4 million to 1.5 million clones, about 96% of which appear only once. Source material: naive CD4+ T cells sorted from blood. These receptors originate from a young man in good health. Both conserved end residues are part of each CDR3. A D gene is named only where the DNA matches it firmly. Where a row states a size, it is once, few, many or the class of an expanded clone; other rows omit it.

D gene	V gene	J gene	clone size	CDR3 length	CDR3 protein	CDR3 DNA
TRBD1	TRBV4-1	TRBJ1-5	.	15	CASSQETGVYQPQHF	TGCGCCAGCAGCCAAGAGACAGGGGTTTATCAGCCCCAGCATTTT
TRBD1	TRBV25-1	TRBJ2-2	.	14	CASTGQGNVGELFF	TGTGCCAGCACGGGACAGGGGAATGTCGGGGAGCTGTTTTTT
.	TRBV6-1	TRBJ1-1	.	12	CASTLKAGEAFF	TGTGCCAGCACCCTGAAGGCGGGAGAAGCTTTCTTT
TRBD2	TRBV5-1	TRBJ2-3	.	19	CASSVNRLPRGRASDTQYF	TGCGCCAGCAGCGTAAATCGACTCCCCCGCGGGAGGGCCTCTGATACGCAGTATTTT
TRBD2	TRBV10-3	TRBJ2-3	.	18	CAITQTSGGLASTDTQYF	TGTGCCATCACCCAGACTAGCGGGGGCTTAGCTAGCACAGATACGCAGTATTTT
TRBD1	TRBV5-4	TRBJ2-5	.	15	CASSLVFRGQETQYF	TGTGCCAGCAGCTTGGTATTCAGGGGACAGGAGACCCAGTACTTC
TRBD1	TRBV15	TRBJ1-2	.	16	CATSRNHGTGEDGYTF	TGTGCCACCAGCAGGAACCACGGGACAGGGGAGGACGGCTACACCTTC
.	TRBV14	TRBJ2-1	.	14	CASGRWAEPNEQFF	TGTGCCAGCGGCCGTTGGGCGGAGCCCAATGAGCAGTTCTTC
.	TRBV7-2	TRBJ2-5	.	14	CASSKTVSQETQYF	TGTGCCAGCAGCAAGACAGTAAGTCAAGAGACCCAGTACTTC
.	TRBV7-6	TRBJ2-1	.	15	CASSLVGPQGNEQFF	TGTGCCAGCAGCTTAGTGGGACCCCAAGGCAATGAGCAGTTCTTC
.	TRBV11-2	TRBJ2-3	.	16	CASSPVGVLPTDTQYF	TGTGCCAGCAGCCCGGTAGGCGTGTTGCCCACAGATACGCAGTATTTT
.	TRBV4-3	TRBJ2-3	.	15	CASSQSTRSTDTQYF	TGCGCCAGCAGCCAATCAACTAGAAGCACAGATACGCAGTATTTT
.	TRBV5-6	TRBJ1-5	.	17	CASSLRTDMYSNQPQHF	TGTGCCAGCAGCTTGCGGACCGATATGTATAGCAATCAGCCCCAGCATTTT
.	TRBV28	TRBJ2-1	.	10	CASAAGEQFF	TGTGCCAGCGCGGCCGGCGAGCAGTTCTTC
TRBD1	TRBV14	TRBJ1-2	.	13	CASSQGQIYGYTF	TGTGCCAGCAGCCAGGGACAGATTTACGGCTACACCTTC
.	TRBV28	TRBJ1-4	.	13	CASNGGAGEKLFF	TGTGCCAGCAACGGGGGCGCGGGGGAAAAACTGTTTTTT
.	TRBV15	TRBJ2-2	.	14	CATSRDRDTGELFF	TGTGCCACCAGCAGAGATAGGGACACCGGGGAGCTGTTTTTT
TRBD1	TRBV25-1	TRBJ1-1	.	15	CASSEDRAWNTEAFF	TGTGCCAGCAGTGAAGACAGGGCTTGGAACACTGAAGCTTTCTTT
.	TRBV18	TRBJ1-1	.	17	CASSPPGPGRLMTEAFF	TGTGCCAGCTCACCACCGGGACCAGGCCGACTAATGACTGAAGCTTTCTTT
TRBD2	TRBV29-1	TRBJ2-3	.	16	CSVTGTRAGRTDTQYF	TGCAGCGTCACCGGGACTAGAGCTGGGCGAACAGATACGCAGTATTTT
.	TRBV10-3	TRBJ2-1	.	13	CAITSVPPSEQFF	TGTGCCATCACTAGCGTCCCACCCAGTGAGCAGTTCTTC
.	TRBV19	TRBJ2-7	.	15	CASSIGLGVSYEQYF	TGTGCCAGTAGTATAGGGTTAGGGGTCTCCTACGAGCAGTACTTC
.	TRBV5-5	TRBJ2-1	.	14	CASSLDAGSNEQFF	TGTGCCAGCAGCTTGGACGCAGGGTCCAATGAGCAGTTCTTC
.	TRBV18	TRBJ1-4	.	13	CASSPDSREKLFF	TGTGCCAGCTCACCAGACAGTAGGGAAAAACTGTTTTTT
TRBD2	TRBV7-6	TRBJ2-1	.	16	CASSLMTSGSYNEQFF	TGTGCCAGCAGCTTAATGACTAGCGGGAGTTACAATGAGCAGTTCTTC
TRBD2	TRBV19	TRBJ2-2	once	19	CASSIDPRALAANTGELFF	TGTGCCAGTAGTATAGATCCCCGGGCACTAGCGGCGAACACCGGGGAGCTGTTTTTT
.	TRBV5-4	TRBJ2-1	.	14	CASSLPKTYNEQFF	TGTGCCAGCAGCTTGCCGAAAACTTACAATGAGCAGTTCTTC
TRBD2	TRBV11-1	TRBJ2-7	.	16	CASSLESSGIPYEQYF	TGTGCCAGCAGCTTAGAATCTAGCGGGATACCCTACGAGCAGTACTTC
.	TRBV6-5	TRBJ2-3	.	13	CASSPGTTDTQYF	TGTGCCAGCAGCCCCGGGACGACAGATACGCAGTATTTT
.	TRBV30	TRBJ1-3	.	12	CARALGGNTIYF	TGTGCCAGGGCTTTGGGAGGAAACACCATATATTTT
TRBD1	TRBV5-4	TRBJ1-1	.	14	CASSLDRDNTEAFF	TGTGCCAGCAGCCTCGACAGGGATAACACTGAAGCTTTCTTT
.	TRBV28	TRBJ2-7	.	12	CASSLIHYEQYF	TGTGCCAGCAGTTTGATCCACTACGAGCAGTACTTC
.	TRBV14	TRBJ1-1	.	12	CASSLKRGEAFF	TGTGCCAGCAGCCTTAAACGCGGTGAAGCTTTCTTT
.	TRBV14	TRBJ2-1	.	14	CASSQDSLGGGQFF	TGTGCCAGCAGCCAAGACTCCTTAGGGGGGGGGCAGTTCTTC
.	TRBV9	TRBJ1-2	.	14	CASSESTGFYGYTF	TGTGCCAGCAGCGAATCGACAGGATTCTATGGCTACACCTTC
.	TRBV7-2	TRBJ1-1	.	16	CASSPYLGALGTEAFF	TGTGCCAGCAGCCCGTACTTGGGGGCCTTGGGCACTGAAGCTTTCTTT
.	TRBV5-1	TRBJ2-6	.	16	CASSLEGLSGANVLTF	TGCGCCAGCAGCTTGGAGGGCCTCTCTGGGGCCAACGTCCTGACTTTC
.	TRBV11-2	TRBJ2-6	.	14	CASSSVRGANVLTF	TGTGCCAGCAGCTCGGTCCGTGGGGCCAACGTCCTGACTTTC
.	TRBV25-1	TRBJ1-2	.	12	CASSELGYGYTF	TGTGCCAGCAGTGAACTGGGGTATGGCTACACCTTC
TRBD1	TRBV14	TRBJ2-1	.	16	CASSQDFGTGWNEQFF	TGTGCCAGCAGCCAAGATTTCGGGACAGGGTGGAATGAGCAGTTCTTC
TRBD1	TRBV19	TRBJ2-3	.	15	CASSPGQGHTDTQYF	TGTGCCAGTAGCCCGGGACAGGGTCACACAGATACGCAGTATTTT
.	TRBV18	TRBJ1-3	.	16	CASSPSPGPSGNTIYF	TGTGCCAGCTCACCATCCCCCGGCCCGTCCGGAAACACCATATATTTT
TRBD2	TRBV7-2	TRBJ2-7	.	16	CASSSLTSGSPYEQYF	TGTGCCAGCAGCTCCTTGACTAGCGGGAGTCCATATGAGCAGTACTTC
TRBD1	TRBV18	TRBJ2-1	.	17	CASSPAVSGQGYNEQFF	TGTGCCAGCTCACCAGCGGTCTCGGGACAGGGCTACAATGAGCAGTTCTTC
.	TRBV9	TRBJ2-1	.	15	CASSFHRSSYNEQFF	TGTGCCAGCAGCTTTCACCGGAGCTCCTACAATGAGCAGTTCTTC
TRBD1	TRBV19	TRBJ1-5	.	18	CASSVGQGASYSNQPQHF	TGTGCCAGTAGTGTTGGACAGGGGGCGAGTTATAGCAATCAGCCCCAGCATTTT
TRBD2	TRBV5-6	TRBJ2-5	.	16	CASTMTSGRPWETQYF	TGTGCCAGCACCATGACTAGCGGGAGACCTTGGGAGACCCAGTACTTC
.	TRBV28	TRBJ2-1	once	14	CASSPGTTYNEQFF	TGTGCCAGCAGTCCCGGGACCACCTACAATGAGCAGTTCTTC